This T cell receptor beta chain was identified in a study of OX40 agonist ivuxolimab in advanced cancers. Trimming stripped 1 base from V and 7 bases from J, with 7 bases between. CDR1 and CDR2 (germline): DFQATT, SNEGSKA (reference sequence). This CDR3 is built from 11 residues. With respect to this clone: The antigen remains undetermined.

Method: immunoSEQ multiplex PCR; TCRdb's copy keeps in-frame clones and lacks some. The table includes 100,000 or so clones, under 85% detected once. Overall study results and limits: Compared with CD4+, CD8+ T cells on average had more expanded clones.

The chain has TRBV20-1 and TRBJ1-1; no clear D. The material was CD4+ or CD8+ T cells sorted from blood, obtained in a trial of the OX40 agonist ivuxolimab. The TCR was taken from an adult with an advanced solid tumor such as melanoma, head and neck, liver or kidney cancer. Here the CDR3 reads CSARAIREAFF. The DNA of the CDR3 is TGCAGTGCTAGAGCGATCCGTGAAGCTTTCTTT.